The next 7 T cell receptor beta chains were all read from a single sample in a study of cytomegalovirus exposure and HLA in healthy donors. It was with 60 Vbeta and 13 Jbeta primers that the PCR ran. Some clones are missing from TCRdb's copy, which holds only in-frame ones; the method was immunoSEQ multiplex PCR. Here the sample table reports roughly 120,000 clones. The sample was PBMCs. These TCRs come from a young man in good health and CMV-seronegative.

The J gene is TRBJ2-5, the V gene TRBV5-6; no definite D call. The CDR3 is made up of 15 amino acids. Trimming left V 1 base short and J 2 bases short, with 12 bases between. CDR1 is SGHDT, CDR2 YYEEEE, per germline. CDR3 loop: CASSLPRIAQETQYF. In nucleotides, the CDR3 is TGTGCCAGCAGCTTGCCCCGAATAGCTCAAGAGACCCAGTACTTC.

The chain couples TRBV2 to TRBJ2-6, with 12 nucleotides matching TRBD1. Germline V CDR1 and CDR2: SNHLY, FYNNEI. The V and J ends lost 7 bases and 0 bases, in that order; junction bases with no gene match: 4. CDR3 length equals 17 residues. CDR3 bases: TGTGCCAGCATGGGACAGGGGGCCGACTCTGGGGCCAACGTCCTGACTTTC. Translation gives CASMGQGADSGANVLTF.

The chain recombines TRBV4-1 with TRBJ2-5; 10 bases fit TRBD2. The germline V gene has CDR1 MGHRA and CDR2 YSYEKL. There are 16 residues in the CDR3. The junction had 5 bases not matched to a gene; V was cut back by 0 bases and J by 4 bases. The CDR3 DNA sequence: TGCGCCAGCAGCCAAGATGGTGCTAGCGGGGGAGAGACCCAGTACTTC. As protein: CASSQDGASGGETQYF.

This rearrangement joins TRBV7-9 to TRBJ2-1; 7 bases are shared with TRBD1. V was clipped by 5 bases and J by 0 bases; unmatched bases: 4. This CDR3 comprises 15 residues. Germline assignment: CDR1 SEHNR and CDR2 FQNEAQ (reference sequence). The CDR3 here is CASSLRDSSYNEQFF. DNA for the CDR3: TGTGCCAGCAGCCTACGGGACAGCTCCTACAATGAGCAGTTCTTC.

Details on this clone: The sample holds other DNA sequences that translate to the same CDR3. The rearrangement links TRBV5-1 to TRBJ2-1; D is perhaps TRBD1 (5 bases). The CDR3 covers 14 residues. Germline V CDR1 and CDR2: SGHRS, YFSETQ. Trimming cost V 8 bases and J 8 bases, with 20 bases left between them. CDR3 amino acids: CASTRYRGGDEQFF. The CDR3 DNA reads TGCGCCAGTACCCGGTATAGGGGTGGGGATGAGCAGTTCTTC.

The DNA of the CDR3 is TGTGCCTGGAGTGCCGGGACAGGGGGTAGACAGCAGTACTTC. Translated: CAWSAGTGGRQQYF. This chain connects TRBV30 to TRBJ2-7; the match to TRBD1 covers 11 bases. Germline V gene lookup returns CDR1 GTSNPN and CDR2 SVGIG (reference sequence). Losses at the gene ends were 1 base for V and 8 bases for J; bases not matched to a gene: 7. The length of the CDR3 is 14 residues.

This chain links TRBV10-3 with TRBJ1-1; no definite D call. Trimming stripped 6 bases from V and 1 base from J, with 9 bases between. The CDR3 covers 13 residues. Germline assignment: CDR1 ENHRY and CDR2 SYGVKD. Here the CDR3 reads CAISRLPNTEAFF. CDR3 sequence (DNA): TGTGCCATCAGCCGGTTGCCGAACACTGAAGCTTTCTTT.